The clone carrying this T cell receptor (beta chain) was detected a few times. The antigen remains unidentified. Profiling relied on immunoSEQ multiplex PCR, and the TCRdb table lists in-frame clones only, not all of them. The data contain under 20,000 clones, 79% of them singletons. This record belongs to a study of chemoradiotherapy in HPV16-positive cancers. Study-level background: A couple of HPV16-positive patients' cells yielded candidate HPV-specific clones and common motifs.

Repeated repertoire sampling spanned the course of chemoradiotherapy. Study-level results: Non-HPV-specific T cells did not expand in tumors during treatment, whereas candidate HPV-specific clones and E7-related motifs did. For HPV16-positive patients, expanding HPV-responsive T cells associated with longer recurrence-free survival.

The germline V gene encodes CDR1 SGHDN and CDR2 FVKESK. Deletions cut 3 bases from V and 6 bases from J, with 11 bases between. The CDR3 sequence is 13 residues long. The TCR originated in a human donor with HPV-associated anogenital cancer. The chain joins TRBV14 to TRBJ1-2; D may be TRBD1 (5 bases). Collection of the sample occurred from a patient who underwent chemoradiotherapy. This CDR3 is CASSQAGIHGYTF. DNA of the CDR3: TGTGCCAGCAGCCAGGCAGGGATCCATGGCTACACCTTC.